Each of the 11 T cell receptor beta chains below was sequenced from the same sample in a study of shared clonotypes between healthy human individuals (dated by TCRdb to about 2020). The library was obtained by the immunoSEQ multiplex PCR assay. Held by TCRdb, this immuneACCESS table contains in-frame sequences only and omits some clones. Under half of the omission traces to an unresolved V gene where checked; the cause of the rest is unknown. The sample table lists approximately 2,300,000 clones, roughly 90% of them with a count of one. Jointly, the top ten make up about 0.41% of the sample. Sequenced material: naive CD4+ T cells from PBMCs. This specimen's cell subset or site label, per the study, means: CD45RA+ positively selected. All receptors derive from a man aged 18 to 35 in good health. Some clones in this sample may be carry-over from other donors' samples.

This rearrangement joins TRBV4-2 to TRBJ2-5; possibly TRBD2 for D (5 bases). With the DNA end fitting TRBJ2-7 better, the J assignment may be wrong. The length of the CDR3 is 17 residues. Germline lookup yields CDR1 LGHNA and CDR2 YNFKEQ. CDR3 nucleotides: TGTGCCAGCAGCCAAGATCGCCGGACTCGCCAAAGCTACGAGCAGTACTTC. Encoded protein: CASSQDRRTRQSYEQYF.

This clone was picked up one time. The chain carries TRBV7-8 and TRBJ2-2; D unclear. With 4 bases removed from V and 5 bases from J, the gap between germline ends came to 11 bases. The germline gives CDR1 SGHVS, CDR2 FQNEAQ. This CDR3 comprises 14 residues. The CDR3 loop is CASSSTTPTGELFF. The CDR3 DNA sequence: TGTGCCAGCAGCTCCACCACGCCAACCGGGGAGCTGTTTTTT.

V usage is TRBV5-1 and J usage is TRBJ2-5, with no clear D. This CDR3 is built from 15 residues. V was cut by 2 bases and J by 1 base, with 12 bases left in between. Germline CDR1 reads SGHRS; CDR2 reads YFSETQ. The CDR3: CASSFLNLGQETQYF. CDR3 nucleotide sequence: TGCGCCAGCAGCTTCTTAAACCTAGGCCAAGAGACCCAGTACTTC.

This clone was recorded only once. V and J are TRBV6-4 and TRBJ2-3; 7 nucleotides match TRBD2. This CDR3 region has 18 residues. V lost 2 bases to trimming and J lost 4 bases; unmatched junction nucleotides: 15. Germline values: CDR1 MRHNA, CDR2 SNTAGT. This chain's CDR3 is CASSDRPVGGTGSDTQYF. For the CDR3, the DNA is TGTGCCAGCAGTGACCGCCCGGTCGGGGGGACTGGTTCAGATACGCAGTATTTT.

The chain combines TRBV28 with TRBJ1-2, with D possibly being TRBD1 (5 bases). The length of the CDR3 is 15 residues. V was pared by 2 bases and J by 6 bases, with 16 bases between. The germline gives CDR1 MDHEN, CDR2 SYDVKM. CDR3: CASSLPWAGLDGYTF. Written as DNA, the CDR3 is TGTGCCAGCAGTTTACCTTGGGCAGGGTTGGATGGCTACACCTTC.

The chain links TRBV4-3 to TRBJ2-3, with no clear D. Trimming removed 3 bases at V and 2 bases at J, with 12 bases between. CDR1 is LGHNA and CDR2 is YSLEER in the germline V gene. The CDR3 is made up of 15 amino acids. This chain's CDR3 is CASSQLLGSTDTQYF. DNA for the CDR3: TGCGCCAGCAGCCAGTTGTTGGGTTCCACAGATACGCAGTATTTT.

The chain is built from TRBV5-1 and TRBJ1-2, with 7 nucleotides matching TRBD1. The germline V gene encodes CDR1 SGHRS and CDR2 YFSETQ. The J segment lost 5 bases and the V segment lost 3 bases, leaving 4 bases of the junction unmatched. The CDR3 contains 13 residues. In DNA, the CDR3 is TGCGCCAGCAGCTATTCGGGACAGTATGGCTACACCTTC. It encodes CASSYSGQYGYTF.

As to this clone: This sample includes further DNA sequences coding for the same CDR3. The V call is TRBV9, the J call TRBJ2-7, with 7 bases lining up with TRBD1. The CDR3 has 12 residues. Germline CDR1 SGDLS, CDR2 YYNGEE. Losses at the gene ends were 8 bases for V and 2 bases for J; bases not matched to a gene: 4. The chain's CDR3 is CASGRGTYEQYF. The DNA for the CDR3 is TGTGCCAGTGGCAGGGGGACCTACGAGCAGTACTTC.

The rearrangement uses TRBV28 and TRBJ2-3, with unresolved D. This CDR3 comprises 13 residues. Germline values: CDR1 MDHEN, CDR2 SYDVKM. The ends were cut back, 3 bases at V and 3 bases at J, with 7 bases in the middle. The CDR3 loop is CASSFSGTDTQYF. As DNA, the CDR3 is TGTGCCAGCAGTTTCTCCGGGACAGATACGCAGTATTTT.

In this sample, this clone turned up once. Other DNA sequences of this sample code for an identical CDR3. The rearrangement uses TRBV7-3 and TRBJ2-5; 14 bases fit TRBD2. This CDR3 spans 17 amino acids. The germline V gene encodes CDR1 SGHTA and CDR2 FQGTGA. V dropped 2 bases and J dropped 5; count of bases not matched to a gene: 7. CDR3 in amino acids: CASSLGTSGRGGETQYF. CDR3 sequence (DNA): TGTGCCAGCAGCTTAGGGACTAGCGGGAGAGGTGGTGAGACCCAGTACTTC. Filled out from reference TRBV7-3 and TRBJ2-5, the complete variable domain reads GAGVSQTPSNKVTEKGKYVELRCDPISGHTALYWYRQSLGQGPEFLIYFQGTGAADDSGLPNDRFFAVRPEGSVSTLKIQRTERGDSAVYLCASSLGTSGRGGETQYFGPGTRLLVL.

CDR3 sequence reads: CASRPMNTGELFF. CDR3 coding DNA: TGTGCCAGCAGACCAATGAACACCGGGGAGCTGTTTTTT. V gene TRBV28 combines with J gene TRBJ2-2; D not resolved. CDR3 length equals 13 residues. V lost 6 bases, J lost 1 base, and 6 bases lay in between. Germline CDR1 and CDR2: MDHEN and SYDVKM.